This passage covers 6 T cell receptor beta chains from one sample sequenced in a study of OX40 agonist ivuxolimab in advanced cancers. Library preparation used the immunoSEQ multiplex PCR assay. Held by TCRdb, this immuneACCESS table contains in-frame sequences only and omits some clones. Under half of the omission traces to an unresolved V gene where checked; the cause of the rest is unknown. The sample contains about 99,000 clones, 91% of them found a single time. The ten largest account for about 0.31% of the sample. The sequenced sample was CD4+ or CD8+ T cells sorted from blood, obtained in a trial of the OX40 agonist ivuxolimab. The receptors come from an adult with an advanced solid tumor such as melanoma, head and neck, liver or kidney cancer.

This rearrangement joins TRBV14 to TRBJ2-3, with TRBD1 matching over 9 bases. CDR3 length: 17 residues. Trimming cost V 0 bases and J 5 bases; bases outside gene matches: 9. CDR1 is SGHDN, CDR2 FVKESK, per germline. This chain's CDR3 is CASSQDRQGVKGDTQYF. CDR3 nucleotide sequence: TGTGCCAGCAGCCAAGACCGACAGGGGGTAAAAGGAGATACGCAGTATTTT.

The J gene is TRBJ2-5, the V gene TRBV5-1; 9 bases are shared with TRBD1. The V gene end was trimmed by 0 bases and the J gene end by 5 bases; junction bases not matched to a gene: 11. Germline CDR1 is SGHRS and CDR2 is YFSETQ. This CDR3 spans 17 amino acids. The chain's CDR3 is CASSLGATGGRAETQYF. In nucleotides, the CDR3 is TGCGCCAGCAGCTTGGGGGCAACAGGGGGCAGGGCGGAGACCCAGTACTTC. The whole variable domain, remainder taken from reference TRBV5-1 and TRBJ2-5, is KAGVTQTPRYLIKTRGQQVTLSCSPISGHRSVSWYQQTPGQGLQFLFEYFSETQRNKGNFPGRFSGRQFSNSRSEMNVSTLELGDSALYLCASSLGATGGRAETQYFGPGTRLLVL.

This chain links TRBV7-2 with TRBJ2-7, with 11 bases aligning to TRBD1. CDR1 and CDR2 (germline): SGHTA, FQGNSA. Trimming removed 5 bases from V and 7 bases from J; junction bases left unmatched: 13. The CDR3 is 16 residues long. The DNA of the CDR3 is TGTGCCAGCAGCAGACGGACAGGGGGCCTTTTGGAGGAGCAGTACTTC. It encodes CASSRRTGGLLEEQYF.

This chain joins TRBV4-3 and TRBJ2-3; perhaps D is TRBD1 or TRBD2 (5 bases each). V lost 0 bases and J lost 5, with 15 bases in between. From germline, CDR1 is LGHNA and CDR2 YSLEER. The CDR3 is made up of 16 amino acids. CDR3 loop: CASSQDAGTFEDTQYF. Written as DNA, the CDR3 is TGCGCCAGCAGCCAAGACGCAGGGACGTTTGAAGATACGCAGTATTTT.

This clone occurred a few times. The chain has TRBV7-8 and TRBJ2-1; 8 positions agree with TRBD1. With V trimmed by 5 bases and J by 4 bases, 10 bases remained unmatched. The CDR3 sequence is 16 residues long. Germline CDR1 and CDR2: SGHVS and FQNEAQ. The chain's CDR3 is CASSPTDRVRYNEQFF. The CDR3 coding sequence is TGTGCCAGCAGCCCGACGGACAGGGTACGTTACAATGAGCAGTTCTTC.

This chain uses TRBV6-1 with TRBJ2-4; TRBD1 aligns across 11 bases. The CDR3 covers 15 residues. The V gene end was trimmed by 8 bases and the J gene end by 0 bases; junction bases not matched to a gene: 3. Germline V CDR1 and CDR2: MNHNS, SASEGT. The CDR3 nucleotides are TGTGCCAGCGAGGACAGGGGGCGAGCCAAAAACATTCAGTACTTC. It is translated as CASEDRGRAKNIQYF.